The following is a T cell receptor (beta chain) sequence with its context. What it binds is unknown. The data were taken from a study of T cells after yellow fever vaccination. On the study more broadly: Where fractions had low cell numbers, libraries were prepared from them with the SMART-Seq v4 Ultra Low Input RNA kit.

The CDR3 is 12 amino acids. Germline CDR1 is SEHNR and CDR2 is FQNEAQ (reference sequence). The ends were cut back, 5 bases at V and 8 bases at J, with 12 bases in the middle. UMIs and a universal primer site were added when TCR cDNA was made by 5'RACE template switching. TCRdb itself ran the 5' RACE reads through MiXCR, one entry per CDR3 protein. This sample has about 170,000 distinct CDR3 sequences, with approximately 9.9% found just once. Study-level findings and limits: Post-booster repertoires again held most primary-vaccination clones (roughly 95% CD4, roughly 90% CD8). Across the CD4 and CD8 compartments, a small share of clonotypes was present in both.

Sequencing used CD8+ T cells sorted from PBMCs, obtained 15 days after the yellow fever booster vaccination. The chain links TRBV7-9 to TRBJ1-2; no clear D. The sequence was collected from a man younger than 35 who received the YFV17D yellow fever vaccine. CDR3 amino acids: CASSPTREGYTF. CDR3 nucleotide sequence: TGTGCCAGCAGCCCGACTCGGGAGGGCTACACCTTC.